The entry that follows covers one TCR beta chain sequence. Its antigen is currently unknown. The same CDR3 also results from other DNA sequences found in this sample. The study ran the assay at deep level. Libraries were prepared by immunoSEQ multiplex PCR; TCRdb keeps only in-frame clonotypes and omits some of them. The table includes 650,000 to 800,000 clones, 72% detected once. This entry belongs to a study of shared clonotypes between healthy human individuals. Points from the study as a whole: Memory subsets had estimated richness that was generally smaller than that of naive subsets. For naive CD4 cells, roughly 5% of clonotypes were shared across a few donors. How much donors shared clonotypes was expected to be affected by sequencing depth.

The germline V gene encodes CDR1 SGHRS and CDR2 YFSETQ. This CDR3 region has 15 residues. V dropped 2 bases and J dropped 0; count of bases not matched to a gene: 3. The TCR originated in a woman aged 25-40 years in good health. This chain joins TRBV5-1 and TRBJ2-7, with 9 bases aligning to TRBD1. The sample was memory CD4+ T cells sorted from blood. Subset meaning: CD45RA-negative fraction. CDR3 DNA: TGCGCCAGCAGCTTCCAACAGGGGGCCTCCTACGAGCAGTACTTC. Protein: CASSFQQGASYEQYF.